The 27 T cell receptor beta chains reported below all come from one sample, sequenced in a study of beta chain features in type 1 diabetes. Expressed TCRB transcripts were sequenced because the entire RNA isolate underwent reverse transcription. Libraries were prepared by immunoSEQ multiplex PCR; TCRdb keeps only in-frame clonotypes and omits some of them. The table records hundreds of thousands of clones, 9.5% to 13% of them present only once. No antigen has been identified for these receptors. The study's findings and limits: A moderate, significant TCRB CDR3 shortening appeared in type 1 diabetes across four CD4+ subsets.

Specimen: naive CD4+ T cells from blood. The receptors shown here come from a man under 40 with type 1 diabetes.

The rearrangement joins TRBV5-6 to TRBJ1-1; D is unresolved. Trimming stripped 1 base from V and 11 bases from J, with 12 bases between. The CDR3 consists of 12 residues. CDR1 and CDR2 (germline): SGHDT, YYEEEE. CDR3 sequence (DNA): TGTGCCAGCAGCTTGCCGAGGCGGGAGGCTTTCTTT. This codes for CASSLPRREAFF.

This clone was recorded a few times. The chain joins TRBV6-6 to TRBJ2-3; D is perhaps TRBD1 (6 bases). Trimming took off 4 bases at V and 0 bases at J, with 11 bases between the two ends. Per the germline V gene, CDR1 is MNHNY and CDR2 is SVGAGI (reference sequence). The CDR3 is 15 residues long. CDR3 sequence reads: CASSSAQGSTDTQYF. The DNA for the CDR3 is TGTGCCAGCAGTTCCGCCCAGGGGAGCACAGATACGCAGTATTTT.

The CDR3, as DNA: TGCAGTGCTAAGGGGGCCTATGGCTACACCTTC. Protein: CSAKGAYGYTF. The rearrangement joins TRBV20-1 to TRBJ1-2; 7 bases agree with TRBD1. In germline, CDR1 is DFQATT, CDR2 SNEGSKA (reference sequence). Trimming took 4 bases from V and 4 from J; bases not matched to a gene: 0. This CDR3 is built from 11 residues.

The CDR3, as DNA: TGTGCCAGCAGCTCAGCTCCGAAGCACTATGGCTACACCTTC. Translated: CASSSAPKHYGYTF. The V and J genes are TRBV7-2 and TRBJ1-2, with D unclear. The ends were cut back, 4 bases at V and 3 bases at J, with 12 bases in the middle. Germline CDR1 SGHTA, CDR2 FQGNSA. This CDR3 contains 14 residues. The whole variable domain, remainder taken from reference TRBV7-2 and TRBJ1-2, is GAGVSQSPSNKVTEKGKDVELRCDPISGHTALYWYRQSLGQGLEFLIYFQGNSAPDKSGLPSDRFSAERTGGSVSTLTIQRTQQEDSAVYLCASSSAPKHYGYTFGSGTRLTVV.

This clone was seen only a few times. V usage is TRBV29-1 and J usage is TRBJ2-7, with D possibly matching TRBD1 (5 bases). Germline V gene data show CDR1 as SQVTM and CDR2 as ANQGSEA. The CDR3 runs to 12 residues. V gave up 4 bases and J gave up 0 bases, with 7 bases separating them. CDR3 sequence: CSVGTNSYEQYF. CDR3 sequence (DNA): TGCAGCGTTGGGACAAACTCCTACGAGCAGTACTTC.

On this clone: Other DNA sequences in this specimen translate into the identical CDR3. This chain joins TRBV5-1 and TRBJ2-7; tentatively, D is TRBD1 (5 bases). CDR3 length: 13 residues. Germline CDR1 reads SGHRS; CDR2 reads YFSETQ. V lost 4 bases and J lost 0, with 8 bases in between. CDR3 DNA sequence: TGCGCCAGCAGCCCCCAGGGCTCCTACGAGCAGTACTTC. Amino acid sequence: CASSPQGSYEQYF. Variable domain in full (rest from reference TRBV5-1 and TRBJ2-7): KAGVTQTPRYLIKTRGQQVTLSCSPISGHRSVSWYQQTPGQGLQFLFEYFSETQRNKGNFPGRFSGRQFSNSRSEMNVSTLELGDSALYLCASSPQGSYEQYFGPGTRLTVT.

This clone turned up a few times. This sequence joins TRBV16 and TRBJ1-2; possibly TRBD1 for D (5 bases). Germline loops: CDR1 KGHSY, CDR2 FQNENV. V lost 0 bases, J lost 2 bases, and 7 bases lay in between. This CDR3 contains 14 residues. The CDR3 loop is CASSQSQGNYGYTF. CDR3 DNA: TGTGCCAGCAGCCAATCCCAGGGAAACTATGGCTACACCTTC.

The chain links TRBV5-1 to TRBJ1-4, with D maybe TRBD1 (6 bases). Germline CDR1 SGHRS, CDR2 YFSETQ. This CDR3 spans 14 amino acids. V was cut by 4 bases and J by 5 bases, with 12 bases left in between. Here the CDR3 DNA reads TGCGCCAGCAGCCTCGGGACAAGCAATGAAAAACTGTTTTTT. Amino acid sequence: CASSLGTSNEKLFF. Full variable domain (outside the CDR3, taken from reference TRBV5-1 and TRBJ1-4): KAGVTQTPRYLIKTRGQQVTLSCSPISGHRSVSWYQQTPGQGLQFLFEYFSETQRNKGNFPGRFSGRQFSNSRSEMNVSTLELGDSALYLCASSLGTSNEKLFFGSGTQLSVL.

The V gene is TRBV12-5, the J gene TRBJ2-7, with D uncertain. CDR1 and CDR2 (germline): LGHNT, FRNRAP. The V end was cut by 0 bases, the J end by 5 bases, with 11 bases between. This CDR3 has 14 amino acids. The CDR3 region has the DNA TGTGCTAGTGGTTTGGTCCCGGGTCTAAACGAGCAGTACTTC. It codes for CASGLVPGLNEQYF.

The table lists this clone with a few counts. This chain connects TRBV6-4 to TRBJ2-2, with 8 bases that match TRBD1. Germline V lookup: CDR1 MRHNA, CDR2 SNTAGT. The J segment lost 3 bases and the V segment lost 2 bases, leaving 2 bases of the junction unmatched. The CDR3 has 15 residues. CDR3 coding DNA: TGTGCCAGCAGTGACCAGGGGGCGCACACCGGGGAGCTGTTTTTT. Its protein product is CASSDQGAHTGELFF.

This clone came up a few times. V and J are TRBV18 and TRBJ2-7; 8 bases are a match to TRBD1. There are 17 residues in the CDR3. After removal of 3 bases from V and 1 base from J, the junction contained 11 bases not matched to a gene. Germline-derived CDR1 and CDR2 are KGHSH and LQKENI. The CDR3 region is CASSPNLGQGGSYEQYF. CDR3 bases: TGTGCCAGCTCACCTAACTTAGGACAGGGAGGATCCTACGAGCAGTACTTC.

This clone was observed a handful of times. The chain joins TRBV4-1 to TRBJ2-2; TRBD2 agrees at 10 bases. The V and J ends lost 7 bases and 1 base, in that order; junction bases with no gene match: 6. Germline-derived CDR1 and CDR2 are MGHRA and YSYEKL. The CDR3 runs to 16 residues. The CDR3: CASTYGLAVNTGELFF. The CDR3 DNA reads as TGCGCCAGCACCTACGGACTAGCGGTGAACACCGGGGAGCTGTTTTTT.

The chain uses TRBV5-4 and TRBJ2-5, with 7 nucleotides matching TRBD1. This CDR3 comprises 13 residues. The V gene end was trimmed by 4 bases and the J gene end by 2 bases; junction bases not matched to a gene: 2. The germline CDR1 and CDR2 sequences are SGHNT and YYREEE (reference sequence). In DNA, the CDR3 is TGTGCCAGCAGCGGGGGACAGCAAGAGACCCAGTACTTC. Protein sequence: CASSGGQQETQYF.

CDR3: CASTNSGWRNEQFF. CDR3 bases: TGCGCCAGCACGAACAGCGGTTGGAGGAATGAGCAGTTCTTC. The V and J genes are TRBV5-1 and TRBJ2-1, with D maybe TRBD2 (5 bases). The CDR3 spans 14 residues. The V and J ends lost 6 bases and 7 bases respectively, with 17 bases between them. The germline V gene has CDR1 SGHRS and CDR2 YFSETQ.

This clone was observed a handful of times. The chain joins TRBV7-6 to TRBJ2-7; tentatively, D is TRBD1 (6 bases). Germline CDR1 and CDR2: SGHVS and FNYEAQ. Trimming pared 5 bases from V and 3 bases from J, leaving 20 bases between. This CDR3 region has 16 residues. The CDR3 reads CASSQGSPGAFYEQYF. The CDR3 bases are TGTGCCAGCAGCCAGGGATCCCCAGGGGCATTCTACGAGCAGTACTTC.

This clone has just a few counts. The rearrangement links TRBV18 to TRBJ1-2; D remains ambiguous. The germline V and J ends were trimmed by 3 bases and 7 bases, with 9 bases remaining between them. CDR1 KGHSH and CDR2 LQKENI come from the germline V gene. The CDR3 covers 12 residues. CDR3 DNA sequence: TGTGCCAGCTCACCGGGCCCCCTTGGCTACACCTTC. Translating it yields CASSPGPLGYTF.

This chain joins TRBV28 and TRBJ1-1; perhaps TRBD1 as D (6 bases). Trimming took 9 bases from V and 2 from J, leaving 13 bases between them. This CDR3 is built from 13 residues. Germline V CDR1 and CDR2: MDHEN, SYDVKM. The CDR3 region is CASLSTGNTEAFF. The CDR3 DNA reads TGTGCCAGTTTATCGACAGGAAACACTGAAGCTTTCTTT.

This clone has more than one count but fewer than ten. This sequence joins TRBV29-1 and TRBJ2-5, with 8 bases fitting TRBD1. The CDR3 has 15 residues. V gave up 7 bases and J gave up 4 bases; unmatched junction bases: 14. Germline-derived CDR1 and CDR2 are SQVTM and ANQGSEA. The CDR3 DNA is TGCAGCGAGGGAAGGACAGGGAGCGGCCTAGAGACCCAGTACTTC. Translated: CSEGRTGSGLETQYF.

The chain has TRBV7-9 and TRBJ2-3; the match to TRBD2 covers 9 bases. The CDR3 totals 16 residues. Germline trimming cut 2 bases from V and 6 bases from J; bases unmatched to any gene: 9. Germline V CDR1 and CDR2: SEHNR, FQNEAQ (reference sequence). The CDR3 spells CASSLPRGGATDTQYF. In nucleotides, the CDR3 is TGTGCCAGCAGCTTACCGCGGGGGGGGGCGACCGATACGCAGTATTTT.

CDR3 DNA sequence: TGTGCCAGCAGTTCCACTAGCGGGGGGTACGAGCAGTACTTC. This codes for CASSSTSGGYEQYF. The chain carries TRBV7-2 and TRBJ2-7, with 12 nucleotides matching TRBD2. The CDR3 consists of 14 residues. V lost 6 bases, J lost 4 bases, and 4 bases stayed unmatched. Per the germline V gene, CDR1 is SGHTA and CDR2 is FQGNSA.

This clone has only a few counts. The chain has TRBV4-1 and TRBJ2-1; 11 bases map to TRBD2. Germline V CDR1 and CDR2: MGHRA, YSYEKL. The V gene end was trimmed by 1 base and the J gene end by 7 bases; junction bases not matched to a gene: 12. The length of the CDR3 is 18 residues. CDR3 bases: TGCGCCAGCAGCCAAGGTTTAGCGGGGGGGCAGACGGGGAATGAGCAGTTCTTC. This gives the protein CASSQGLAGGQTGNEQFF.

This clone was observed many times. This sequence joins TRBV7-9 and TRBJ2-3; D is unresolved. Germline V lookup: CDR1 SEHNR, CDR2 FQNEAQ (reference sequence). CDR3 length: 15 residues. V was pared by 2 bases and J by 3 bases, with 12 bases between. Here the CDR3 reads CASSLYSRLTDTQYF. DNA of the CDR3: TGTGCCAGCAGCTTATACAGCAGGCTAACAGATACGCAGTATTTT.

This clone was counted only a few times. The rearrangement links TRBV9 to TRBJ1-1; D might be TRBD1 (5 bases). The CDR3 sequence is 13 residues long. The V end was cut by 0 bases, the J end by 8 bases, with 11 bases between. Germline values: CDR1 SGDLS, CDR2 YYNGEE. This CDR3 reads CASSVDVWGEAFF. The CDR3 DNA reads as TGTGCCAGCAGCGTAGACGTTTGGGGCGAAGCTTTCTTT.

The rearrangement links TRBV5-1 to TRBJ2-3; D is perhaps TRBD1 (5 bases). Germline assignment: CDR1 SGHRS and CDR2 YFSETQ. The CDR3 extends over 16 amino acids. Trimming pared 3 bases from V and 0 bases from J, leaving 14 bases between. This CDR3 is CASSSMTVDSTDTQYF. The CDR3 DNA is TGCGCCAGCAGCTCGATGACAGTGGATAGCACAGATACGCAGTATTTT.

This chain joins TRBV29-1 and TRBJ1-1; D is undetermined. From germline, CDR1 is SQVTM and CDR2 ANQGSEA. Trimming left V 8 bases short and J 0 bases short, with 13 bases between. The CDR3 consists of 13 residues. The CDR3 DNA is TGCAGCTCGGAAGAGGATATGAACACTGAAGCTTTCTTT. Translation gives CSSEEDMNTEAFF.

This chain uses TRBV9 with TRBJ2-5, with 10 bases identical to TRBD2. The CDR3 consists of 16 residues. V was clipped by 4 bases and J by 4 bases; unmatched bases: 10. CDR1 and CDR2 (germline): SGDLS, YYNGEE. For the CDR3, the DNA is TGTGCCAGCAGCTTAAGCGGGGGGGCCCTTGGAGAGACCCAGTACTTC. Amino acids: CASSLSGGALGETQYF.

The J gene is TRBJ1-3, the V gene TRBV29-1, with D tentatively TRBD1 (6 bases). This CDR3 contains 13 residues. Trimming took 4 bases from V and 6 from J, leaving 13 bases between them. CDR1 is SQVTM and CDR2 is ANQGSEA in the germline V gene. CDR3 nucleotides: TGCAGCGTTGTTCTCAGGGGAGAAAACACCATATATTTT. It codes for CSVVLRGENTIYF. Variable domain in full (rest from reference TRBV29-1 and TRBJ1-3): SAVISQKPSRDICQRGTSLTIQCQVDSQVTMMFWYRQQPGQSLTLIATANQGSEATYESGFVIDKFPISRPNLTFSTLTVSNMSPEDSSIYLCSVVLRGENTIYFGEGSWLTVV.